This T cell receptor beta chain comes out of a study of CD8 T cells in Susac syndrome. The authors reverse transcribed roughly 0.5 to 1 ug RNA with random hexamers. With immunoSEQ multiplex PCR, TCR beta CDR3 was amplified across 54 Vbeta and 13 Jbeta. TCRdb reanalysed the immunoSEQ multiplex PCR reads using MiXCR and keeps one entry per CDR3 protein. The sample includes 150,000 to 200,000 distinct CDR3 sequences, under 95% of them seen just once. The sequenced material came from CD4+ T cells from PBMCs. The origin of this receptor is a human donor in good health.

CDR3 sequence: CASSGGIAGVNEQYF. The CDR3, as DNA: TGCGCCAGCAGTGGTGGGATAGCGGGAGTCAACGAGCAGTACTTC. This chain links TRBV5-1 with TRBJ2-7; 9 bases are shared with TRBD2. Trimming cost V 5 bases and J 5 bases; bases outside gene matches: 11. The CDR3 loop spans 15 amino acids. Germline lookup yields CDR1 SGHRS and CDR2 YFSETQ.